Sequencing of this T cell receptor beta chain was carried out in a study of regulatory T cells in long-lasting Graves disease. In this sample, this clonotype turned up a few times. Time point meaning: newly diagnosed GD, antithyroid drugs for less than 3 months. The TCR library was prepared using RNA isolated from PBMCs. V shed 6 bases and J shed 4 bases, with 12 bases lying between them. This CDR3 has 13 amino acids. Germline V gene data show CDR1 as SGHAT and CDR2 as FQDESV (reference sequence). Arm-PCR of CDR3 regions and iRepertoire HTBI primers were used to build TCR beta libraries. TCRdb reanalysed the multiplex PCR reads using MiXCR and keeps one entry per CDR3 protein. The sample yields about 540,000 distinct CDR3 sequences, approximately 12% seen once. The data were also submitted as part of a second study, on T cells in Graves' hyperthyroidism and ophthalmopathy.

The chain is built from TRBV11-1 and TRBJ1-2; no clear D. This sequence was found in a man in his thirties or forties with Graves disease. This sample comprised peripheral blood mononuclear cells (PBMCs), obtained at new diagnosis, from a patient treated with antithyroid drugs. The CDR3 region is CASRIGYGYGYTF. In DNA, the CDR3 is TGTGCCAGCAGGATTGGCTACGGCTATGGCTACACCTTC.